A single TCR beta chain is shown here with its context. These data are taken from a study of blood T cells in healthy people across ages. CDR1 is SEHNR, CDR2 FQNEAQ, per germline (reference sequence). CDR3 length equals 12 residues. The authors ran a second PCR of roughly 6 to 11 cycles using a sample-barcoded 5' primer and a J-beta primer mix. Each CDR3 protein gets one entry after TCRdb re-called the 5' RACE reads with MiXCR. The sample lists over 1.5 million distinct CDR3 sequences; 49% were seen once. Sequencing used blood. The chain uses TRBV7-9 and TRBJ1-6, with D unresolved. The TCR was taken from a woman in her forties in good health. The CDR3: CANPGYNSPLHF. In nucleotides, the CDR3 is TGTGCGAATCCGGGGTATAATTCACCCCTCCACTTT.